Following are 26 T cell receptor beta chains from one sample sequenced in a study of CD8+CD57+ T cells in acquired aplastic anemia. All sequencing subjects had displayed CD8+CD57+ cell expansion on flow cytometry. For CDR3 and TCR beta VDJ profiling, genomic DNA was the template used. MiXCR, applied by TCRdb to the reads, yields one record per CDR3 protein. This table holds 150,000 or so distinct CDR3 sequences, roughly 54% found once. Sample: sorted CD4+, CD8+, or CD8+CD57+ T cells (not recorded which) from PBMCs. These TCRs come from a human donor with aplastic anemia.

In this sample, this clonotype turned up once. The chain combines TRBV6-2 or TRBV6-3 with TRBJ2-3; D not certain. Germline CDR1 and CDR2: MNHEY and SVGEGT. Trimming shortened V by 3 bases and J by 9 bases, and 10 bases separated the two germline ends. This CDR3 contains 12 residues. The CDR3 region has the DNA TGTGCCAGCAGTTATATAGCTGACACGCAGTATTTT. It is translated as CASSYIADTQYF.

This clonotype was recorded at least ten times. The gene calls are TRBV12-3 or TRBV12-4 and TRBJ2-7; no firm D call. Trimming removed 4 bases at V and 4 bases at J, with 11 bases between. This CDR3 is built from 13 residues. CDR3 protein: CASSSRVRYEQYF. DNA of the CDR3: TGTGCCAGCAGTTCCCGGGTGAGGTACGAGCAGTACTTC.

The chain has TRBV29-1 and TRBJ1-1; D is possibly TRBD1 (5 bases). Between the trimmed V and J ends, which lost 6 bases and 4 bases, there was a span of 15 bases. The CDR3 runs 13 residues. Germline CDR1 and CDR2: SQVTM and ANQGSEA. In nucleotides, the CDR3 is TGCAGCGTCGACAATGCAGGGCGCACTGAAGCTTTCTTT. Amino acid sequence: CSVDNAGRTEAFF.

This clonotype was seen a handful of times. The CDR3 sequence: CSVRPEPEQFF. In DNA form, the CDR3 reads TGCAGCGTCAGGCCGGAGCCTGAGCAGTTCTTC. The chain joins TRBV29-1 to TRBJ2-1, with D uncertain. V was pared by 6 bases and J by 9 bases, with 12 bases between. Germline CDR1 is SQVTM and CDR2 is ANQGSEA. This CDR3 has 11 residues.

At least ten counts were recorded for this clonotype. This chain connects TRBV7-6 to TRBJ2-1; 14 bases map to TRBD2. V gave up 5 bases and J gave up 9 bases; unmatched junction bases: 6. Per the germline V gene, CDR1 is SGHVS and CDR2 is FNYEAQ. The CDR3 extends over 15 amino acids. The chain's CDR3 is CASSPGTSGGVEQFF. The CDR3 DNA is TGTGCCAGCAGCCCAGGGACTAGCGGGGGAGTTGAGCAGTTCTTC.

This chain uses TRBV24-1 with TRBJ2-3; 11 bases agree with TRBD1. Germline trimming cut 5 bases from V and 11 bases from J; bases unmatched to any gene: 8. The CDR3 loop spans 14 amino acids. The germline gives CDR1 KGHDR, CDR2 SFDVKD. This CDR3 is CATSGTGGLDEQYF. The CDR3 DNA reads TGTGCCACCAGTGGGACAGGGGGCTTGGATGAGCAGTATTTT.

The rearrangement uses TRBV20-1 and TRBJ2-5; the D gene could be TRBD1 or TRBD2 (5 bases each). The germline V gene has CDR1 DFQATT and CDR2 SNEGSKA (reference sequence). The length of the CDR3 is 14 residues. V was clipped by 5 bases and J by 5 bases, with 18 bases between them. The CDR3 DNA follows: TGCAGTGCTTCGCCCGACCAGGGAGAGGAGACCCAGTACTTC. The encoded protein is CSASPDQGEETQYF.

CDR3 sequence (DNA): TGCGCCAGCAGAATTTCCGGGAGCTCCTACAATGAGCAGTTCTTC. Translated: CASRISGSSYNEQFF. V gene TRBV10-2 combines with J gene TRBJ2-1; a possible D gene is TRBD2 (6 bases). The CDR3 is made up of 15 amino acids. Trimming removed 6 bases from V and 0 bases from J, with 12 bases in between. Germline loops: CDR1 WSHSY, CDR2 SAAADI.

The V and J genes are TRBV10-2 and TRBJ1-4; possible D gene TRBD1, 6 bases. Germline V lookup: CDR1 WSHSY, CDR2 SAAADI. The CDR3 is 14 amino acids. V lost 3 bases and J lost 8, with 13 bases in between. CDR3 loop: CASSEGGTAEKLFF. Here the CDR3 DNA reads TGCGCCAGCAGTGAAGGGGGAACTGCGGAAAAACTGTTTTTT.

The rearrangement links TRBV2 to TRBJ1-5; TRBD1 might be the D (5 bases). Germline V gene lookup returns CDR1 SNHLY and CDR2 FYNNEI. V was shortened by 5 bases and J by 6 bases, with 14 bases between the two germline ends. The CDR3 loop spans 14 amino acids. CDR3 coding DNA: TGTGCCAGCAGTCTCAGGGCCGAAAGTCAGCCCCAGCATTTT. Protein: CASSLRAESQPQHF.

V gene TRBV2 combines with J gene TRBJ1-3; D not resolved. The CDR3 covers 15 residues. V lost 6 bases and J lost 0, with 12 bases in between. Per germline, CDR1 SNHLY and CDR2 FYNNEI. The CDR3 region is CASRETTVSGNTIYF. The CDR3 DNA sequence: TGTGCCAGCAGAGAAACGACTGTCTCTGGAAACACCATATATTTT.

The rearrangement uses TRBV10-3 and TRBJ2-5, with 8 bases matching TRBD2. The CDR3 is 13 amino acids. Germline V gene data show CDR1 as ENHRY and CDR2 as SYGVKD. With 8 bases clipped from V and 4 bases from J, the junction kept 6 bases outside the gene matches. The CDR3 coding sequence is TGTGCCATCCGAACTAGCGGTGGAGAGACCCAGTACTTC. Its protein product is CAIRTSGGETQYF.

This clonotype was counted at least ten times. V and J are TRBV4-3 and TRBJ2-7; D not resolved. V was clipped by 0 bases and J by 2 bases, with 11 bases between them. This CDR3 has 15 amino acids. Germline V gene lookup returns CDR1 LGHNA and CDR2 YSLEER. The DNA of the CDR3 is TGCGCCAGCAGCCAAGATTCGTACGGAACCTACGAGCAGTACTTC. This encodes CASSQDSYGTYEQYF.

This clonotype was seen only a few times. It may be a read error: a sequence one base away is much more abundant. This chain connects TRBV20-1 to TRBJ2-5; 13 nucleotides line up with TRBD2. J gave up 5 bases and V 3 bases, and 9 bases lay outside the gene matches. CDR3 size: 16 residues. Germline CDR1 is DFQATT and CDR2 is SNEGSKA (reference sequence). The CDR3 coding sequence is TGCAGTGCTAGGGGCCCCGGGACTAGCGGGGATGAGACCCAGTACTTC. Protein: CSARGPGTSGDETQYF.

The CDR3 loop reads CSDLRDDTDTQYF. The CDR3 DNA sequence: TGCAGTGATTTGCGGGACGACACAGATACGCAGTATTTT. This chain joins TRBV20-1 and TRBJ2-3, with D perhaps TRBD2 (6 bases). This CDR3 has 13 residues. The V end was cut by 7 bases, the J end by 2 bases, with 13 bases between. Germline CDR1 DFQATT, CDR2 SNEGSKA (reference sequence).

The chain recombines TRBV2 with TRBJ1-6, with TRBD1 as a possible D gene (6 bases). The CDR3 covers 14 residues. Per the germline V gene, CDR1 is SNHLY and CDR2 is FYNNEI. V lost 6 bases, J lost 9 bases, and 15 bases lay in between. The CDR3 reads CASSWGAVGSPLHF. The CDR3 nucleotides are TGTGCCAGCAGCTGGGGGGCGGTAGGTTCACCCCTCCACTTT.

The J gene is TRBJ1-1, the V gene TRBV15; D gene ambiguous. Germline-derived CDR1 and CDR2 are LNHNV and YYDKDF (reference sequence). This CDR3 comprises 13 residues. The V and J ends lost 9 bases and 1 base respectively, with 12 bases between them. Here the CDR3 reads CATSEASNTEAFF. The CDR3 DNA sequence: TGTGCCACTTCGGAAGCCTCGAACACTGAAGCTTTCTTT.

Remarks on this clonotype: Its ends do not fully match the called genes, so a read error is possible. This chain joins TRBV7-9 and TRBJ1-2; 8 bases are shared with TRBD1. The CDR3 contains 11 residues. CDR1 SEHNR and CDR2 FQNEAQ come from the germline V gene (reference sequence). CDR3 nucleotide sequence: TGTGCCAGCAGCTCCGGACAGGGCTACTCCTTC. This translates into CASSSGQGYSF.

This clonotype was observed at least ten times. The J gene is TRBJ2-7, the V gene TRBV20-1; TRBD2 is a possible D gene (6 bases). V was shortened by 6 bases and J by 3 bases, with 24 bases between the two germline ends. The CDR3 runs 16 residues. CDR1 and CDR2 (germline): DFQATT, SNEGSKA (reference sequence). The CDR3, as DNA: TGCAGTGCCCTGGACGTCCCCACCCGCGGGAACTACGAGCAGTACTTC. Its translation: CSALDVPTRGNYEQYF.

This clonotype was counted between two and nine times. The chain couples TRBV4-3 to TRBJ1-3, with D maybe TRBD1 (6 bases). V was pared by 0 bases and J by 1 base, with 13 bases between. CDR3 length: 17 residues. Germline lookup yields CDR1 LGHNA and CDR2 YSLEER. The CDR3 protein is CASSQDLPDSSGNTIYF. The CDR3 coding sequence is TGCGCCAGCAGCCAAGATCTTCCGGACAGTTCTGGAAACACCATATATTTT.

The chain carries TRBV5-1 and TRBJ1-2; unclear D gene. V lost 4 bases and J 4 bases, leaving 17 bases between the germline ends. This CDR3 spans 15 amino acids. Germline V gene data show CDR1 as SGHRS and CDR2 as YFSETQ. CDR3 nucleotides: TGCGCCAGCAGCCCGGACGGGAGCACTTTCTATGGCTACACCTTC. Protein sequence: CASSPDGSTFYGYTF.

The chain has TRBV20-1 and TRBJ2-5, with 7 bases aligning to TRBD2. Germline CDR1 DFQATT, CDR2 SNEGSKA (reference sequence). After removal of 2 bases from V and 2 bases from J, the junction contained 5 bases not matched to a gene. The CDR3 contains 14 residues. The CDR3 region has the DNA TGCAGTGCTAGATCAGGACTAGAGCAAGAGACCCAGTACTTC. Translating it yields CSARSGLEQETQYF.

This chain uses TRBV2 with TRBJ2-5, with D perhaps assigned TRBD1 or TRBD2 (5 bases each). This CDR3 contains 13 residues. V lost 6 bases, J lost 5 bases, and 13 bases lay in between. CDR1 and CDR2 (germline): SNHLY, FYNNEI. The DNA of the CDR3 is TGTGCCAGCAGGGGGACGGCTGGGGAGACCCAGTACTTC. Its protein is CASRGTAGETQYF.

This clonotype was detected a few times. The V gene is TRBV5-1, the J gene TRBJ2-6; no reliable D call. Trimming left V 0 bases short and J 2 bases short, with 3 bases between. This CDR3 spans 14 amino acids. Germline V gives CDR1 SGHRS, CDR2 YFSETQ. CDR3 sequence: CASSLGTGANVLTF. The DNA for the CDR3 is TGCGCCAGCAGCTTGGGAACTGGGGCCAACGTCCTGACTTTC.

The chain is built from TRBV4-1 and TRBJ2-5; 10 bases align to TRBD2. The CDR3 has 16 amino acids. With 0 bases clipped from V and 1 base from J, the junction kept 2 bases outside the gene matches. Germline CDR1 reads MGHRA; CDR2 reads YSYEKL. The CDR3 nucleotides read TGCGCCAGCAGCCAAGATACTAGCGGGACCCAAGAGACCCAGTACTTC. This encodes CASSQDTSGTQETQYF.

The chain couples TRBV2 to TRBJ2-7; the D is unclear. The V gene's germline CDR1 is SNHLY and CDR2 FYNNEI. V gave up 6 bases and J gave up 4 bases, with 10 bases separating them. The CDR3 spans 12 residues. This chain's CDR3 is CASSLGRYEQYF. As DNA, the CDR3 is TGTGCCAGCAGCCTCGGAAGATACGAGCAGTACTTC.